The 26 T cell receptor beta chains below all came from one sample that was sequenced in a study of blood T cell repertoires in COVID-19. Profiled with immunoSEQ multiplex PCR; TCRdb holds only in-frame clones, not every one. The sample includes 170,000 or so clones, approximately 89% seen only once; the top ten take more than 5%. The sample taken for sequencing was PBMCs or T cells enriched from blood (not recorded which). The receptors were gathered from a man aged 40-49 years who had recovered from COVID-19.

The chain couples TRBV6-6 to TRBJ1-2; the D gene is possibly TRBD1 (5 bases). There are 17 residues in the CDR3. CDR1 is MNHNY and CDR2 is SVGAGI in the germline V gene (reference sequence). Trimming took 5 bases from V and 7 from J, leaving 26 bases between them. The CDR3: CASSQRVRLQVLGGYTF. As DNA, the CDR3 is TGTGCCAGCAGTCAACGAGTACGTTTACAGGTTCTGGGTGGCTACACCTTC.

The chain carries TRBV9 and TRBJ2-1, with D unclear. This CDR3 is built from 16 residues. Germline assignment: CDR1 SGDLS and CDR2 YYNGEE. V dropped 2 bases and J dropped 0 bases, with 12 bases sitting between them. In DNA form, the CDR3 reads TGTGCCAGCAGCGTTTATTCCGTTAGCTCCTACAATGAGCAGTTCTTC. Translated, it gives CASSVYSVSSYNEQFF. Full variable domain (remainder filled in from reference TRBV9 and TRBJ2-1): DSGVTQTPKHLITATGQRVTLRCSPRSGDLSVYWYQQSLDQGLQFLIQYYNGEERAKGNILERFSAQQFPDLHSELNLSSLELGDSALYFCASSVYSVSSYNEQFFGPGTRLTVL.

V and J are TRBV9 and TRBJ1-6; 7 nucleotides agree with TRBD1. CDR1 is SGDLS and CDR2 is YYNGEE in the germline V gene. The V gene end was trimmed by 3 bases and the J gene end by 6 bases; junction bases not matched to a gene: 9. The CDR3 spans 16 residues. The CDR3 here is CASSAEPGQSNSPLHF. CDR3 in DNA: TGTGCCAGCAGCGCAGAACCGGGACAGTCTAATTCACCCCTCCACTTT.

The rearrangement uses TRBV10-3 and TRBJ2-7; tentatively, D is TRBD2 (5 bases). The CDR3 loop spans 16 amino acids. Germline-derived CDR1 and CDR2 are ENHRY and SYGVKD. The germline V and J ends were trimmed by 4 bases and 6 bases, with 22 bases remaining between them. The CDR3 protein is CAISVGVGSADREQYF. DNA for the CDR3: TGTGCCATCAGTGTCGGGGTGGGCAGCGCGGATCGCGAGCAGTACTTC.

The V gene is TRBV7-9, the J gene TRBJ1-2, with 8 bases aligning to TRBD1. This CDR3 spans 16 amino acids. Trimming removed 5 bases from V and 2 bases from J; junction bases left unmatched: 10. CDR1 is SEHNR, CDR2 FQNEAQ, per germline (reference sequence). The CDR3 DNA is TGTGCCAGCAGCCGAGGACAGGGAGAATCCAACTATGGCTACACCTTC. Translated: CASSRGQGESNYGYTF.

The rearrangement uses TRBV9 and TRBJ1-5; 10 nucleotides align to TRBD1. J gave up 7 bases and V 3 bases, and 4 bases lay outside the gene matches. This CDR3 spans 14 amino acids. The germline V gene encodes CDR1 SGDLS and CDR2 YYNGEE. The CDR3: CASSAGQGGQPQHF. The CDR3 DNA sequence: TGTGCCAGCAGCGCCGGACAGGGGGGACAGCCCCAGCATTTT. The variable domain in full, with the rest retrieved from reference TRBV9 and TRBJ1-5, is DSGVTQTPKHLITATGQRVTLRCSPRSGDLSVYWYQQSLDQGLQFLIQYYNGEERAKGNILERFSAQQFPDLHSELNLSSLELGDSALYFCASSAGQGGQPQHFGDGTRLSIL.

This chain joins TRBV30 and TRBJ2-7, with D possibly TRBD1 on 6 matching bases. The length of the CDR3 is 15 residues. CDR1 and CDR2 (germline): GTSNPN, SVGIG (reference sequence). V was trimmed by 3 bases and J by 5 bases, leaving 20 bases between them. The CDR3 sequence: CAWRNDRIGGDEQYF. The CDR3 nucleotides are TGTGCCTGGAGAAATGACAGGATCGGTGGCGACGAGCAGTACTTC.

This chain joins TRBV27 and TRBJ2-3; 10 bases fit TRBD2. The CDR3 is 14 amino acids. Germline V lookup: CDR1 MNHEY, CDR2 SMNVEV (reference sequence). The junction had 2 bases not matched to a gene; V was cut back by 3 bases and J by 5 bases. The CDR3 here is CASSFLAGGDTQYF. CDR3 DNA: TGTGCCAGCAGTTTTTTAGCGGGAGGAGATACGCAGTATTTT.

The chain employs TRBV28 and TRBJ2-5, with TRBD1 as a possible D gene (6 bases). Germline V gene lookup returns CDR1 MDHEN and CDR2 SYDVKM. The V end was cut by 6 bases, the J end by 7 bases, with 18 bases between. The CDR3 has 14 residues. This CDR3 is CASSPNRVRGTQYF. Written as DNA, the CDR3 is TGTGCCAGCAGCCCAAACAGGGTTCGGGGGACCCAGTACTTC.

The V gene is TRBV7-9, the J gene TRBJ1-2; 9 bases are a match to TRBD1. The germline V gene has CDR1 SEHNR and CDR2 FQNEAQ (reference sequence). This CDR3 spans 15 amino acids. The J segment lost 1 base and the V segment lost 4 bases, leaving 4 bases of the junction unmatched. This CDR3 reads CASSSGQGSNYGYTF. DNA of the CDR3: TGTGCCAGCAGCTCCGGACAGGGGAGTAACTATGGCTACACCTTC. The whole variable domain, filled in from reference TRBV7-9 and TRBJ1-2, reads DTGVSQNPRHKITKRGQNVTFRCDPISEHNRLYWYRQTLGQGPEFLTYFQNEAQLEKSRLLSDRFSAERPKGSFSTLEIQRTEQGDSAMYLCASSSGQGSNYGYTFGSGTRLTVV.

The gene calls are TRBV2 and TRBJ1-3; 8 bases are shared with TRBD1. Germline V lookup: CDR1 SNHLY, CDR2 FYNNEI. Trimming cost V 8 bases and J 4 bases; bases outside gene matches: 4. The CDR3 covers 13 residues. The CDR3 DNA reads TGTGCCAGCCGGACAGGGCCCGGAAACACCATATATTTT. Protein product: CASRTGPGNTIYF.

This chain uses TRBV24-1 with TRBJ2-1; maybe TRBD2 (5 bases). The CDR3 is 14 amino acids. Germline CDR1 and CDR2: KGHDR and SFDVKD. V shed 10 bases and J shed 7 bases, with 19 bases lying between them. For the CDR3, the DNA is TGTGCCACGCCCGAGGTTGAGGGCCGGAATGAGCAGTTCTTC. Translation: CATPEVEGRNEQFF.

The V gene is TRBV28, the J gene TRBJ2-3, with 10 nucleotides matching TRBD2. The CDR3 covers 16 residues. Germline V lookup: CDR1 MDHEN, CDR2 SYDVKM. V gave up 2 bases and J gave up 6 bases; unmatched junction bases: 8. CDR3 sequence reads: CASSLPSGRGQDTQYF. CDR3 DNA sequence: TGTGCCAGCAGTTTACCTAGCGGGAGAGGGCAGGATACGCAGTATTTT.

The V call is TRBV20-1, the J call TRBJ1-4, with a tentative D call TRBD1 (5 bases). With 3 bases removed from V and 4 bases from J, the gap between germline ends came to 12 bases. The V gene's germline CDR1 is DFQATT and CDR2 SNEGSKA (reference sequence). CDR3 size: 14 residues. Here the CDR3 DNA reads TGCAGTGCTAGTCGGACAACTAATAATGAAAAACTGTTTTTT. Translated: CSASRTTNNEKLFF.

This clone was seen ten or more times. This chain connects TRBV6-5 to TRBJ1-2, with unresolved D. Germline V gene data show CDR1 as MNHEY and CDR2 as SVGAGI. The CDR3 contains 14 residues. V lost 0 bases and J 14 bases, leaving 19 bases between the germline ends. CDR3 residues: CASSYSAGPGGGTF. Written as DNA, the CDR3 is TGTGCCAGCAGTTACTCGGCGGGTCCGGGTGGAGGGACCTTC.

CDR3: CASSLGTGRVAQPQHF. In DNA form, the CDR3 reads TGTGCCAGCAGCTTAGGGACAGGTAGAGTTGCGCAGCCCCAGCATTTT. V and J are TRBV7-8 and TRBJ1-5, with TRBD1 matching over 7 bases. There are 16 residues in the CDR3. Germline values: CDR1 SGHVS, CDR2 FQNEAQ. J lost 7 bases, V lost 1 base, and 10 bases had no gene match.

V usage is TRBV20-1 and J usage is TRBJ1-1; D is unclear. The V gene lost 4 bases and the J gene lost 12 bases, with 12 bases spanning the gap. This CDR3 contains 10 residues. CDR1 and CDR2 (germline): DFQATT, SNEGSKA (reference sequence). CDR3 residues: CSANEGGTFF. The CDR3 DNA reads TGCAGTGCTAACGAAGGCGGGACTTTCTTT.

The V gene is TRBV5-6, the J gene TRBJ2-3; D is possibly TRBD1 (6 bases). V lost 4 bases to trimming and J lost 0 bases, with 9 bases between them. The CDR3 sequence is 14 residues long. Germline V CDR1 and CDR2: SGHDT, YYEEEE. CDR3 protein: CASSVGQSTDTQYF. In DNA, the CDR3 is TGTGCCAGCAGCGTCGGACAGAGCACAGATACGCAGTATTTT.

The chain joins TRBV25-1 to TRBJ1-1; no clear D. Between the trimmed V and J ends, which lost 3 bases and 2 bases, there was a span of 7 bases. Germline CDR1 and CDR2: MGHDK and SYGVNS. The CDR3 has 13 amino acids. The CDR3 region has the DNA TGTGCCAGCAGTGATGGAGGAAACACTGAAGCTTTCTTT. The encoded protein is CASSDGGNTEAFF.

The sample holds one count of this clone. The CDR3 DNA sequence: TGTGCCAGCAGTTACTATGGGCAGGGGTTGGGTTCACCCCTCCACTTT. Its protein is CASSYYGQGLGSPLHF. The V gene is TRBV6-5, the J gene TRBJ1-6; possibly TRBD1 for D (6 bases). V was cut by 1 base and J by 9 bases, with 16 bases left in between. Germline V CDR1 and CDR2: MNHEY, SVGAGI. This CDR3 is 16 amino acids long.

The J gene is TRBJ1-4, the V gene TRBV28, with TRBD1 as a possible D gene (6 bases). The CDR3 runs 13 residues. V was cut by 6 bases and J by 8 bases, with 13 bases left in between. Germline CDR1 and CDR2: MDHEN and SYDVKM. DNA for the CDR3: TGTGCCAGCAGACCTCAGGGGACGGAAAAACTGTTTTTT. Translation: CASRPQGTEKLFF.

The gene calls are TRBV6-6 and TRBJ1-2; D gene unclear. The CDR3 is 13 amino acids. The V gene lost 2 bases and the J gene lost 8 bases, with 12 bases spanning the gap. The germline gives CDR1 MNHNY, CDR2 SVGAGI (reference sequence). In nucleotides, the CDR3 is TGTGCCAGCAGTTACGAGCTTCCTCGGGGCTACACCTTC. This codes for CASSYELPRGYTF.

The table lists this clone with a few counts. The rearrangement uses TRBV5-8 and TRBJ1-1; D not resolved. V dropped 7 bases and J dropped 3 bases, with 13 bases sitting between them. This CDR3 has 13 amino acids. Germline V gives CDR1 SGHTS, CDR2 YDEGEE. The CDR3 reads CASSGRSYTEAFF. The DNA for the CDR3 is TGTGCCAGCTCCGGGAGATCGTACACTGAAGCTTTCTTT.

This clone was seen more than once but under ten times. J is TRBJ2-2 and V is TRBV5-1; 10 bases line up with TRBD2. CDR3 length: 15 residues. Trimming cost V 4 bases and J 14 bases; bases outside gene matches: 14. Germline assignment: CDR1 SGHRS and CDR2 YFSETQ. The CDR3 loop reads CASSPRERGGNSLFF. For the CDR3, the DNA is TGCGCCAGCAGCCCGAGGGAGCGGGGGGGTAACTCCCTGTTTTTT.

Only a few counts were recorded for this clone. The CDR3 loop is CASNEHLNTEAFF. CDR3 coding DNA: TGTGCCAGTAACGAGCATCTGAACACTGAAGCTTTCTTT. V gene TRBV19 combines with J gene TRBJ1-1; D is unclear. Germline V lookup: CDR1 LNHDA, CDR2 SQIVND (reference sequence). V was pared by 7 bases and J by 0 bases, with 9 bases between. The CDR3 loop spans 13 amino acids.

The CDR3 DNA reads as TGTGCCAGCTTTGGCGGGGTGTACCAAGAGACCCAGTACTTC. It specifies CASFGGVYQETQYF. This chain connects TRBV2 to TRBJ2-5; weak D call: TRBD2 (6 bases). The germline V gene encodes CDR1 SNHLY and CDR2 FYNNEI. V lost 8 bases, J lost 0 bases, and 13 bases lay in between. The CDR3 runs 14 residues.